This T cell receptor beta chain came from a study of blood T cell repertoires in COVID-19. Study summary: COVID-19 samples from acute and convalescent phases originated in the United States, Italy and Spain. The analysed material was cDNA or gDNA that came from T cells, B-cell-depleted T cells, or PBMCs.

CDR3 length: 20 amino acids. Germline assignment: CDR1 SGHKS and CDR2 YYEKEE (reference sequence). V trimming: 2 bases; J trimming: 7 bases; junction bases outside the gene matches: 23. In the original analysis: Reference gene primer amplification yielded estimated nucleated cell counts. Libraries were prepared by immunoSEQ multiplex PCR; TCRdb keeps only in-frame clonotypes and omits some of them. V and J calls and clone size are given by that table; D and trimming were obtained from the DNA. Altogether roughly 52,000 clones are present, more than 80% being singletons, with the ten largest covering around 18%.

The chain is built from TRBV5-5 and TRBJ2-1; 8 nucleotides agree with TRBD1. The source is a human donor in a cohort sampled during active COVID-19. The specimen was peripheral blood. The CDR3 DNA reads as TGTGCCAGCAGCTTCAGGAGACTCAGCCAGGGGTCTCAGGGGGCAAATGAGCAGTTCTTC. It specifies CASSFRRLSQGSQGANEQFF.